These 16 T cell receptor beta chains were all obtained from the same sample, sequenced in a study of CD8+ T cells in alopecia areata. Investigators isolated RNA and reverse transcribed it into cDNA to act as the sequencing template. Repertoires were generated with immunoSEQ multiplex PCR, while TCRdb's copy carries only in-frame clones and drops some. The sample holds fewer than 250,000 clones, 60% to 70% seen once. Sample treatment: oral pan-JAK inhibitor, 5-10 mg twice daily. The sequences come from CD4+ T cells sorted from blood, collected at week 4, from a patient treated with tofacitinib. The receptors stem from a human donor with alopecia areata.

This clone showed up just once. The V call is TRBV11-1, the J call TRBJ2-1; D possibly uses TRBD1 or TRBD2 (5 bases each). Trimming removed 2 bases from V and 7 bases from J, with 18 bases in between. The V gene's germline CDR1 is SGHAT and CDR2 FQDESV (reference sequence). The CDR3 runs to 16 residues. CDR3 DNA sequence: TGTGCCAGCAGCTTATTTGGGGGTTGGCGGGTGAATGAGCAGTTCTTC. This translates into CASSLFGGWRVNEQFF.

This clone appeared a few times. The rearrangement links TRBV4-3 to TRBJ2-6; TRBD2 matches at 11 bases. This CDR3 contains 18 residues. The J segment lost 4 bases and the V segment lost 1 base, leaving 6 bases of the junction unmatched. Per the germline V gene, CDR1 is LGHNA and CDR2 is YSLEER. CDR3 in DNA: TGCGCCAGCAGCCAAGGTAGTAGCGGGGGGGGCGGGGCCAACGTCCTGACTTTC. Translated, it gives CASSQGSSGGGGANVLTF.

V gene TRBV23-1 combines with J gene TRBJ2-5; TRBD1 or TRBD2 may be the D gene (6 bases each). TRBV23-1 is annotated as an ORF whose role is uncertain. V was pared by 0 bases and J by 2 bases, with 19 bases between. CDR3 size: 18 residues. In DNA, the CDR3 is TGCGCCAGCAGTCAATCGCGAGGACCGGGGGCCCTTCAAGAGACCCAGTACTTC. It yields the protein CASSQSRGPGALQETQYF.

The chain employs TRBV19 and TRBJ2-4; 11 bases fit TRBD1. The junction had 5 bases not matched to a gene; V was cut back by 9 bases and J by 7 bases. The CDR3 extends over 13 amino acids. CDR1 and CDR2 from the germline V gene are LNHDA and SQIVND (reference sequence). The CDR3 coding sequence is TGTGCCAGCTTGGGGGACAGGGGGAACATTCAGTACTTC. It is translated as CASLGDRGNIQYF.

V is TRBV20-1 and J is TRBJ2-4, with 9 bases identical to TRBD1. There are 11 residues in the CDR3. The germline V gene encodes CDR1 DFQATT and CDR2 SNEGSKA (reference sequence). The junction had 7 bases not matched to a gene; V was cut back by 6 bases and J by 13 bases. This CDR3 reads CSALPDRGQYF. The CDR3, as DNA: TGCAGTGCCCTACCGGACAGGGGACAGTACTTC.

The CDR3 loop reads CASSLVRLAGGLNEQFF. CDR3 bases: TGTGCCAGCAGCTTAGTGCGACTAGCGGGAGGTTTAAATGAGCAGTTCTTC. The chain couples TRBV11-2 to TRBJ2-1; 13 bases are a match to TRBD2. Trimming took 1 base from V and 7 from J; bases not matched to a gene: 7. The CDR3 is 17 residues long. CDR1 SGHAT and CDR2 FQNNGV come from the germline V gene.

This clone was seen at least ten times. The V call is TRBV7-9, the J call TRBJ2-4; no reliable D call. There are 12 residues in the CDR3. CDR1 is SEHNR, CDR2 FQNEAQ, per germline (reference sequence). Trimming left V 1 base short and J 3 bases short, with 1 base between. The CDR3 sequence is CASSLDKNIQYF. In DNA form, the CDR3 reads TGTGCCAGCAGCTTAGACAAAAACATTCAGTACTTC. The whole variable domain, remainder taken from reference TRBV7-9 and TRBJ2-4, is DTGVSQNPRHKITKRGQNVTFRCDPISEHNRLYWYRQTLGQGPEFLTYFQNEAQLEKSRLLSDRFSAERPKGSFSTLEIQRTEQGDSAMYLCASSLDKNIQYFGAGTRLSVL.

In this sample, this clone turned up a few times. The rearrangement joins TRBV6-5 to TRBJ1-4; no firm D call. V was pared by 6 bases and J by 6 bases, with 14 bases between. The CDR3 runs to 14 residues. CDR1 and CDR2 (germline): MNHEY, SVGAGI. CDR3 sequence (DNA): TGTGCCAGCAGAGGAGGGCGCCGGGATGAAAAACTGTTTTTT. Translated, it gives CASRGGRRDEKLFF.

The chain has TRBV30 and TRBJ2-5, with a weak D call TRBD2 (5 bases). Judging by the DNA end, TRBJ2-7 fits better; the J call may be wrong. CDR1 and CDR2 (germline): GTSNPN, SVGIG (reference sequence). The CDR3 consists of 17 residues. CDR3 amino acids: CAWSVLTGGRTLHEQYF. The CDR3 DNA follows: TGTGCCTGGAGTGTACTAACGGGTGGCAGGACTCTCCACGAGCAGTACTTC.

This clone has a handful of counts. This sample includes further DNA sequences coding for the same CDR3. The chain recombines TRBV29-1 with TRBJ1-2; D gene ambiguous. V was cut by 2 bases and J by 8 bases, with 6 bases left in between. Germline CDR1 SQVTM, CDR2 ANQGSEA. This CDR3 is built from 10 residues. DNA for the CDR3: TGCAGCGTTGAACAAGGCGGCTACACCTTC. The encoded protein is CSVEQGGYTF.

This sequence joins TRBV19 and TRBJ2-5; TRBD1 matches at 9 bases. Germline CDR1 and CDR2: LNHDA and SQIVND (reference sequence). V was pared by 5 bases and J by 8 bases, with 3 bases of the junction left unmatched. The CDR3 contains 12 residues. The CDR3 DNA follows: TGTGCCAGTAGTGTTACAGGGGGCACCCAGTACTTC. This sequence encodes CASSVTGGTQYF.

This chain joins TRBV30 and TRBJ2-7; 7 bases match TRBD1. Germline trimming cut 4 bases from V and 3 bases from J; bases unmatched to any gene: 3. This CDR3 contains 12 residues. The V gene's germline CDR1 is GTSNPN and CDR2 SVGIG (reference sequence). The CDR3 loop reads CAWNHRGYEQYF. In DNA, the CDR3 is TGTGCCTGGAATCACAGGGGCTACGAGCAGTACTTC.

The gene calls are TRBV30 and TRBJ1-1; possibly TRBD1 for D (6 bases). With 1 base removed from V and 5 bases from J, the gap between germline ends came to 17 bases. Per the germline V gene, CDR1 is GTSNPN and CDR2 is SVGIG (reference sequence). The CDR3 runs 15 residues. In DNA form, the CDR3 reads TGTGCCTGGAGTGCTCCATTCCAGGGGAGGACTGAAGCTTTCTTT. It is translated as CAWSAPFQGRTEAFF. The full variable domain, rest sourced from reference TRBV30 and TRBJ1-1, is SQTIHQWPATLVQPVGSPLSLECTVEGTSNPNLYWYRQAAGRGLQLLFYSVGIGQISSEVPQNLSASRPQDRQFILSSKKLLLSDSGFYLCAWSAPFQGRTEAFFGQGTRLTVV.

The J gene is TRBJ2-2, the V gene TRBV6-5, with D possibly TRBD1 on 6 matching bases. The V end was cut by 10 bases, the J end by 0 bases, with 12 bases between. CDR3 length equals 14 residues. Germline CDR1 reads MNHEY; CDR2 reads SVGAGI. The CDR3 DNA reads TGTGCCACACTACGGACAGCGAACACCGGGGAGCTGTTTTTT. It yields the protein CATLRTANTGELFF.

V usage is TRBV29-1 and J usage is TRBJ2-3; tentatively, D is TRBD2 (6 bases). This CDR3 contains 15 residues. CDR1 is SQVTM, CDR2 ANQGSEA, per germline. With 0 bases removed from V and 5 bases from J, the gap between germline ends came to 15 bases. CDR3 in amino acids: CSVEDYGAGRDTQYF. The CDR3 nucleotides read TGCAGCGTTGAAGATTATGGCGCGGGAAGAGATACGCAGTATTTT.

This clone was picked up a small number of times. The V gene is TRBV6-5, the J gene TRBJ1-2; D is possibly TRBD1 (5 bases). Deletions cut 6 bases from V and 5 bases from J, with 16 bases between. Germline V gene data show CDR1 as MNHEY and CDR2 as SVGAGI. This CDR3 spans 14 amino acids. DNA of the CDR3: TGTGCCAGCAGCACCGGGACTCGAGTTTATGGCTACACCTTC. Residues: CASSTGTRVYGYTF.